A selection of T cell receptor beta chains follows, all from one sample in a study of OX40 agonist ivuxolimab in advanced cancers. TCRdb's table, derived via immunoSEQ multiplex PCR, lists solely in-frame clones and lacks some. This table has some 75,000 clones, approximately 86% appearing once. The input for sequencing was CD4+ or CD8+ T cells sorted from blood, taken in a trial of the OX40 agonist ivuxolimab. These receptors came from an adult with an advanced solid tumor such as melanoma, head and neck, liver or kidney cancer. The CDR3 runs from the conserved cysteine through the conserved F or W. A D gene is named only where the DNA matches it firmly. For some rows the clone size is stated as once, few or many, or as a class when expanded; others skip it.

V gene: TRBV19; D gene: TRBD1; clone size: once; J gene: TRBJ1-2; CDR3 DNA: TGTGCCAGTAGTAAGGACAGGTCCTACTATGGCTACACCTTC; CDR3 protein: CASSKDRSYYGYTF
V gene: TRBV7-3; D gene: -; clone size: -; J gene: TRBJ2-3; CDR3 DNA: TGTGCCAGCAGCTTAGCGGGACACCATAATACGCAGTATTTT; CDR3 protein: CASSLAGHHNTQYF
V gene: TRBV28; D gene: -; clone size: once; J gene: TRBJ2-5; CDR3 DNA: TGTGCCAGCAGTTTTCGGGGTCTCCAAGAGACCCAGTACTTC; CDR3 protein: CASSFRGLQETQYF
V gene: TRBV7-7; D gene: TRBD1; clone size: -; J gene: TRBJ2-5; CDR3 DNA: TGTGCCAGCAGCGAGGGACAGGGGGCGAGGGAGCAGTACTTC; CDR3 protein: CASSEGQGAREQYF
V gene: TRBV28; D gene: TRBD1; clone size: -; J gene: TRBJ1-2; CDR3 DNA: TGTGCCAGCAGTTTAGTCCCCCCCCGGGACAGGACGCACGGCTACACCTTC; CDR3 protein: CASSLVPPRDRTHGYTF
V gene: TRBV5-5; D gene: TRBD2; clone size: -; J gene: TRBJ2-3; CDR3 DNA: TGTGCCAGCAGCTTAATCGGACTAGCGGGGGGCCGGAGCACAGATACGCAGTATTTT; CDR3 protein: CASSLIGLAGGRSTDTQYF
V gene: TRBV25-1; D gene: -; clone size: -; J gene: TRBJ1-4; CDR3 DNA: TGTGCCAGCACCCTTACGGGGGTTCGGGAAAAACTGTTTTTT; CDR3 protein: CASTLTGVREKLFF
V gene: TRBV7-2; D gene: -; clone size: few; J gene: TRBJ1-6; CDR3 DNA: TGTGCCAGCAGCTTAGCGCAGGGTATGCCGGCTTCACCCCTCCACTTT; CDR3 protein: CASSLAQGMPASPLHF
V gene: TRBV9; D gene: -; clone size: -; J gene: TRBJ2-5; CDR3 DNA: TGTGCCAGCAGCGTAGCCCCTAGCGTAGGAGGGGAGACCCAGTACTTC; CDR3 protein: CASSVAPSVGGETQYF
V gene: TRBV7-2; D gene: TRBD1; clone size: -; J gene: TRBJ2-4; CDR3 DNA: TGTGCCAGCAGTCCAGGGGGACGGGGTAACATTCAGTACTTC; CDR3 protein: CASSPGGRGNIQYF
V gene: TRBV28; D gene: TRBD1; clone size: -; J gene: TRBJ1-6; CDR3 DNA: TGTGCCAGCAGTTCAGGACAGGTTAACAATTCACCCCTCCACTTT; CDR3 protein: CASSSGQVNNSPLHF
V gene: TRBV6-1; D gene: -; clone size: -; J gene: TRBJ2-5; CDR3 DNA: TGTGCCAGCAGTGAACAAAGGCCGGAGACCCAGTACTTC; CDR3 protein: CASSEQRPETQYF
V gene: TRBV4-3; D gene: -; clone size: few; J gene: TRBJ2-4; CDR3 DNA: TGCGCCAGCAGCCAAGGTCGGACACTTCAAAACATTCAGTACTTC; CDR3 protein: CASSQGRTLQNIQYF
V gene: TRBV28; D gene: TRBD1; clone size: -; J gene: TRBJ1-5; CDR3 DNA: TGTGCCAGCAGCGGGGACAGAAAATTGCATCAGCCCCAGCATTTT; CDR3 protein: CASSGDRKLHQPQHF
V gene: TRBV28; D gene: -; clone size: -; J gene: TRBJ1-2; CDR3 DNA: TGTGCCAGCAGGCTTGCCCCACAGGGAAACTATGGCTACACCTTC; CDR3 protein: CASRLAPQGNYGYTF
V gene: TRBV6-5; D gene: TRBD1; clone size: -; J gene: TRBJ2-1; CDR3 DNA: TGTGCCAGCAGCAGGGGGCCCTACAATGAGCAGTTCTTC; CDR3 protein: CASSRGPYNEQFF
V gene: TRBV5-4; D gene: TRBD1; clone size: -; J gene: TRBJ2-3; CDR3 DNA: TGTGCCAGCAGGCCGGGACAGGGACACGACCCTACGCAGTATTTT; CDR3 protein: CASRPGQGHDPTQYF
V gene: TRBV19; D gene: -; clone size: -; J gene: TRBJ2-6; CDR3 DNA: TGTGCCAGTAGTTCGACGCGGTCTGGGGCCAACGTCCTGACTTTC; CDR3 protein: CASSSTRSGANVLTF
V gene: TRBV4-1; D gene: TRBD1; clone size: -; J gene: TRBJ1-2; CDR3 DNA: TGCGCCAGCAGCCAAGATCCCGGGACAGGGGTCGGCTACACCTTC; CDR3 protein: CASSQDPGTGVGYTF
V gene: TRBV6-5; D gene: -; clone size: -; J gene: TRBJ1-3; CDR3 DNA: TGTGCCAGCAGTCTAGGACAGAGCTCTGGAAACACCATATATTTT; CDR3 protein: CASSLGQSSGNTIYF
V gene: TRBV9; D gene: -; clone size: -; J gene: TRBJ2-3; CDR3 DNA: TGTGCCAGCAGCGTAGACTACAGTTCAGATACGCAGTATTTT; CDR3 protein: CASSVDYSSDTQYF
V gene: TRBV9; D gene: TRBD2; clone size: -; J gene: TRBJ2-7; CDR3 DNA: TGTGCCAGCAGTCCGGGAGGTGGTGGGGCCGTCAGCTCCTACGAGCAGTACTTC; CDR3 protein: CASSPGGGGAVSSYEQYF
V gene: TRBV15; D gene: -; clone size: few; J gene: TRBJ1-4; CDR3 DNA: TGTGCCACCAGCAGAGATAGGGCGGCGGCTGAAAAACTGTTTTTT; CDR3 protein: CATSRDRAAAEKLFF
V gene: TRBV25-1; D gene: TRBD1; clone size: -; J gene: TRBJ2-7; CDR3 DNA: TGTGCCAGCAGTAAGGGACAGTCCTACGAGCAGTACTTC; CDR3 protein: CASSKGQSYEQYF
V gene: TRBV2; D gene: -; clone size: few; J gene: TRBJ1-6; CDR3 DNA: TGTGCCAGCAGTACCCGGGGGGACGAAAATTCACCCCTCCACTTT; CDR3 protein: CASSTRGDENSPLHF
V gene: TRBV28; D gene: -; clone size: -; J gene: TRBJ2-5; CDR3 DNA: TGTGCCAGCAGTTTATGGGGGGTTTCAAAGACCCAGTACTTC; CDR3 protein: CASSLWGVSKTQYF
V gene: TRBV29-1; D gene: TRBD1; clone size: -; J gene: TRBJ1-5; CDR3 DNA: TGCAGCGTGGGGACAGGGCATAGCAATCAGCCCCAGCATTTT; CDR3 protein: CSVGTGHSNQPQHF
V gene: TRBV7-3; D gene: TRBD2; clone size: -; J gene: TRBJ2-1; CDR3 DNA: TGTGCCAGCAGCTTAGGCGGGGGGACTGAGTATGAGCAGTTCTTC; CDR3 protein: CASSLGGGTEYEQFF
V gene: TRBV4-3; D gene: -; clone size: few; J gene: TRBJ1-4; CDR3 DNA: TGCGCCAGCAGCCAAGGGCTAACGGGGGTGAAAGAAAAACTGTTTTTT; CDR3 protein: CASSQGLTGVKEKLFF
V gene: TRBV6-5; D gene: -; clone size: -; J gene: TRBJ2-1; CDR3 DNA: TGTGCCAGCAGTAGGGACCCCCTGAAGCAGTTCTTC; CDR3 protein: CASSRDPLKQFF
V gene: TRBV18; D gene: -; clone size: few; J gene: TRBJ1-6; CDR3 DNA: TGTGCCAGCTCTGATCTTGGGACGGGGAATTCACCCCTCCACTTT; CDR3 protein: CASSDLGTGNSPLHF
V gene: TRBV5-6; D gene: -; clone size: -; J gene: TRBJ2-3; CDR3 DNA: TGTGCCAGCAGCCCTAAGTTGTCGATCACAGATACGCAGTATTTT; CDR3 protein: CASSPKLSITDTQYF
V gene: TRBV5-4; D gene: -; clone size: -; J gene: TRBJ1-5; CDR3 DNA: TGTGCCAGCAGTAAGGGGGGCGACGGCAATCAGCCCCAGCATTTT; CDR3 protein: CASSKGGDGNQPQHF
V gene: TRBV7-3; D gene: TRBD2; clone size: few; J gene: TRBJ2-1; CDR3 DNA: TGTGCCAGCAGCTTAGGGACTAGCGCCTACAATGAGCAGTTCTTC; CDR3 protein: CASSLGTSAYNEQFF
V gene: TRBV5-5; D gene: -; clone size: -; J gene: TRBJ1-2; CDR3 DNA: TGTGCCAGCAGCTTGGAGGGGCAGGGGATTGGCTACACCTTC; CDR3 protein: CASSLEGQGIGYTF
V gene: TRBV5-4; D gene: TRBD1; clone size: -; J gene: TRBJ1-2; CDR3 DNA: TGTGCCAGCAGCTTGGAAAGGGGGCAAGGATATGGCTACACCTTC; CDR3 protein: CASSLERGQGYGYTF
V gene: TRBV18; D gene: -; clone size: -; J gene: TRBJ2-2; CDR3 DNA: TGTGCCAGCTCACCCAAACGGGACCCACTAGCCGGGGAGCTGTTTTTT; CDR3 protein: CASSPKRDPLAGELFF
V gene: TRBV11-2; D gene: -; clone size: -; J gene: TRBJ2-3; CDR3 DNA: TGTGCCAGCTCGCTAGCAAGGGTGGCAGATACGCAGTATTTT; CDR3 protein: CASSLARVADTQYF
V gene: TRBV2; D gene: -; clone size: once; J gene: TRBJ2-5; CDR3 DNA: TGTGCCAGCACCCAGAACCGGGAAGAGACCCAGTACTTC; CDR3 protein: CASTQNREETQYF
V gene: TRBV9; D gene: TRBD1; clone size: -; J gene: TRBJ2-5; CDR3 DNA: TGTGCCAGCAGCGTAGACACAGGGGTCGGAGAGACCCAGTACTTC; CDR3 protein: CASSVDTGVGETQYF
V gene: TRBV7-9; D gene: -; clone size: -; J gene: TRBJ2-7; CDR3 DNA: TGTGCCAGCAGCTTGGACATATACGAGCAGTACTTC; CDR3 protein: CASSLDIYEQYF
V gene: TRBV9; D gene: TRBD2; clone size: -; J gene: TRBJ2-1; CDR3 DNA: TGTGCCAGCAGCGTAGCTCCAGGACTAGCGGGGCATGAGCAGTTCTTC; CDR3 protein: CASSVAPGLAGHEQFF
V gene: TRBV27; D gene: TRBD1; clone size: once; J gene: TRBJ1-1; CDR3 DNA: TGTGCCAGCAGTTCGGACAGGGCCCCTGAAGCTTTCTTT; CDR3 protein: CASSSDRAPEAFF
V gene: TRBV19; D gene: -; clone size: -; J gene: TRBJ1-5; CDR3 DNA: TGTGCCAGTAGTATATCTGCAGGTTACCGCAATCAGCCCCAGCATTTT; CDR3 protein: CASSISAGYRNQPQHF
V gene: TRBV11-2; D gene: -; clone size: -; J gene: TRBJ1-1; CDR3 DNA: TGTGCCAGCAGCTTAGGAAAGAACACTGAAGCTTTCTTT; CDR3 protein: CASSLGKNTEAFF
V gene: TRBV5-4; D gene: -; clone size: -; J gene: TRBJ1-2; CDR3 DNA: TGTGCCAGCAGCTTGGGGGGAGTCCTAACTTCGAGCTACACCTTC; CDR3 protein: CASSLGGVLTSSYTF
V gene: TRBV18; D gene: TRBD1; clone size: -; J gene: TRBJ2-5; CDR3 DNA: TGTGCCAGCTCACCACCGGGGACAGCTCGGGAGACCCAGTACTTC; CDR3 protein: CASSPPGTARETQYF
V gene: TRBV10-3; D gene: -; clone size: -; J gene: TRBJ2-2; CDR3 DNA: TGTGCCATCAGTGAGCCGCAAGGGAACACCGGGGAGCTGTTTTTT; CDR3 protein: CAISEPQGNTGELFF
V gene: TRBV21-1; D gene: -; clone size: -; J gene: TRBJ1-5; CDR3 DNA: TGTGCCAGCATTCGCCAGGGGGCCCTTAATTGGCCCCAGCATTTT; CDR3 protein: CASIRQGALNWPQHF
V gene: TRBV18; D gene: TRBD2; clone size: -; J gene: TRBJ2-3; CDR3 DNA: TGTGCCAGCTCACCTCCTAGCGGGTACACAGATACGCAGTATTTT; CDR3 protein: CASSPPSGYTDTQYF
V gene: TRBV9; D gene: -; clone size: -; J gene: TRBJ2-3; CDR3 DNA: TGTGCCAGCAGCGTAGGAATCCTCAAAGTTCGCCGGGACACAGATACGCAGTATTTT; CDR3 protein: CASSVGILKVRRDTDTQYF
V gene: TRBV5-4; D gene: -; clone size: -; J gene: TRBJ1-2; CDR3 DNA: TGTGCCAGCAGCTTCGGGCAGGCTTATGGCTACACCTTC; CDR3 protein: CASSFGQAYGYTF
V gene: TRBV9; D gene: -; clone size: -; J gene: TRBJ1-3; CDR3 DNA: TGTGCCAGCAGCGTAGATTGGGGCCGAGGCTCTGGAAACACCATATATTTT; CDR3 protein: CASSVDWGRGSGNTIYF